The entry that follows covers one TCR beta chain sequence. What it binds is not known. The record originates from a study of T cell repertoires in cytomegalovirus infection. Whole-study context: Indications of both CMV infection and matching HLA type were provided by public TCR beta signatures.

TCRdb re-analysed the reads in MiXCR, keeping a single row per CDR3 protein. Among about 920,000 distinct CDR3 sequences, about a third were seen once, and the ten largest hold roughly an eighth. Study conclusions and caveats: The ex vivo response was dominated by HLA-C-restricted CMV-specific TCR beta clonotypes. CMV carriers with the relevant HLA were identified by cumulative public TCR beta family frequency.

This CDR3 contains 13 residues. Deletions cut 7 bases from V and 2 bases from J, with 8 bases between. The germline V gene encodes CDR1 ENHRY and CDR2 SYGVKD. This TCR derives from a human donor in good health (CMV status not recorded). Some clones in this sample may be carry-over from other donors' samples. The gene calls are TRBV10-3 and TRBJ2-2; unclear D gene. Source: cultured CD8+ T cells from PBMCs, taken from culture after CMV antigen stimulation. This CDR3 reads CAIKYTNTGELFF. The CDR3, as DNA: TGTGCCATCAAATACACAAACACCGGGGAGCTGTTTTTT.